These 18 T cell receptor beta chains were sequenced from one sample in a study of neurological immune-mediated disorders. TCRdb re-derived calls from the 5' RACE reads in MiXCR, one entry per CDR3 protein. The data contain tens of thousands of distinct CDR3 sequences, under 5% of them singletons. The sequencing sample was made of CD4+ T cells from blood. These receptors came from a woman aged 40-49 years with multiple sclerosis.

V and J are TRBV20-1 and TRBJ1-1; no firm D call. Trimming took off 0 bases at V and 6 bases at J, with 5 bases between the two ends. The CDR3 has 11 residues. Germline V gene data show CDR1 as DFQATT and CDR2 as SNEGSKA (reference sequence). Here the CDR3 reads CSAREEAEAFF. For the CDR3, the DNA is TGCAGTGCTAGAGAAGAAGCTGAAGCTTTCTTT.

This clonotype was seen ten or more times. V and J are TRBV9 and TRBJ2-2; D is uncertain. This CDR3 region has 16 residues. Trimming stripped 1 base from V and 1 base from J, with 11 bases between. CDR1 and CDR2 (germline): SGDLS, YYNGEE. The CDR3 DNA reads TGTGCCAGCAGCGTATCTGCAGGTTTGAACACCGGGGAGCTGTTTTTT. Translation: CASSVSAGLNTGELFF.

This clonotype was seen at least ten times. The gene calls are TRBV5-1 and TRBJ2-5; no reliable D call. The ends were cut back, 5 bases at V and 0 bases at J, with 17 bases in the middle. In germline, CDR1 is SGHRS, CDR2 YFSETQ. There are 16 residues in the CDR3. The CDR3 DNA follows: TGCGCCAGCAGTCCTCGCATACACAGTGACCAAGAGACCCAGTACTTC. Encoded protein: CASSPRIHSDQETQYF.

This rearrangement joins TRBV6-5 to TRBJ2-1; 7 bases align to TRBD1. The junction had 11 bases not matched to a gene; V was cut back by 8 bases and J by 7 bases. Germline V lookup: CDR1 MNHEY, CDR2 SVGAGI. The CDR3 runs to 14 residues. As DNA, the CDR3 is TGTGCCAGCCAAAGAGACAGGGTGATGAATGAGCAGTTCTTC. Translation gives CASQRDRVMNEQFF.

This clonotype was recorded at least ten times. J is TRBJ2-3 and V is TRBV20-1; D is perhaps TRBD1 (6 bases). V lost 3 bases, J lost 0 bases, and 10 bases lay in between. Germline V gives CDR1 DFQATT, CDR2 SNEGSKA (reference sequence). The CDR3 length is 14 residues. As DNA, the CDR3 is TGCAGTGCTAGGGATGGGGGCAGCACAGATACGCAGTATTTT. This codes for CSARDGGSTDTQYF.

This clonotype was counted ten times or more. The chain carries TRBV9 and TRBJ1-1; a weak D match, TRBD1 (6 bases). V was pared by 4 bases and J by 4 bases, with 14 bases between. Germline loops: CDR1 SGDLS, CDR2 YYNGEE. The CDR3 extends over 14 amino acids. The CDR3 region is CASSRGGKSTEAFF. The CDR3 DNA follows: TGTGCCAGCAGCCGAGGGGGTAAGAGCACTGAAGCTTTCTTT. The full variable domain, rest sourced from reference TRBV9 and TRBJ1-1, is DSGVTQTPKHLITATGQRVTLRCSPRSGDLSVYWYQQSLDQGLQFLIQYYNGEERAKGNILERFSAQQFPDLHSELNLSSLELGDSALYFCASSRGGKSTEAFFGQGTRLTVV.

This clonotype was recorded many times. CDR3 DNA sequence: TGTGCCAGCAGCCGAGGAAAAGACTACGAGCAGTACTTC. Its translation is CASSRGKDYEQYF. This chain links TRBV7-6 with TRBJ2-7; D not certain. V was shortened by 5 bases and J by 3 bases, with 11 bases between the two germline ends. CDR1 and CDR2 from the germline V gene are SGHVS and FNYEAQ. The CDR3 length is 13 residues.

There are many counts of this clonotype. The chain has TRBV12-3 or TRBV12-4 and TRBJ1-2; D may be TRBD1 (5 bases). This CDR3 spans 14 amino acids. V shed 3 bases and J shed 6 bases, with 14 bases lying between them. The CDR3 sequence: CASSFIQGTDGYTF. The CDR3 DNA reads TGTGCCAGCAGTTTTATCCAGGGAACAGATGGCTACACCTTC.

This clonotype was observed at least ten times. This sequence joins TRBV11-2 and TRBJ2-3; TRBD2 agrees at 8 bases. CDR1 is SGHAT and CDR2 is FQNNGV in the germline V gene. This CDR3 contains 16 residues. With V trimmed by 4 bases and J by 1 base, 7 bases remained unmatched. Here the CDR3 reads CASSSAGTSGTDTQYF. The CDR3 bases are TGTGCCAGCAGCTCCGCCGGGACTAGTGGCACAGATACGCAGTATTTT.

This clonotype has at least ten counts. Here the CDR3 reads CASSQYLNTEAFF. DNA for the CDR3: TGTGCCAGCAGCCAATATCTTAACACTGAAGCTTTCTTT. The rearrangement links TRBV3-1 to TRBJ1-1, with D unclear. This CDR3 is built from 13 residues. The V end was cut by 2 bases, the J end by 2 bases, with 6 bases between. CDR1 and CDR2 from the germline V gene are LGHDT and YNNKEL (reference sequence).

This clonotype was counted ten times or more. V gene TRBV12-3 or TRBV12-4 combines with J gene TRBJ2-1; 14 nucleotides align to TRBD2. The length of the CDR3 is 15 residues. Trimming took 3 bases from V and 10 from J; bases not matched to a gene: 5. CDR3 coding DNA: TGTGCCAGCAGTTTGACTAGCGGGGGGGCCGGAGAGCAGTTCTTC. Translation gives CASSLTSGGAGEQFF.

Within the sample, this clonotype is medium-sized. In nucleotides, the CDR3 is TGCGCCAGCAGCGCTTGGTGGGGGAACACTGAAGCTTTCTTT. Translating gives CASSAWWGNTEAFF. The chain has TRBV5-1 and TRBJ1-1; the D is unclear. Trimming stripped 4 bases from V and 1 base from J, with 11 bases between. This CDR3 region has 14 residues. Germline V gives CDR1 SGHRS, CDR2 YFSETQ.

This clonotype was counted at least ten times. The chain joins TRBV5-6 to TRBJ2-1; TRBD2 aligns across 8 bases. Germline V CDR1 and CDR2: SGHDT, YYEEEE. The CDR3 is made up of 13 amino acids. Losses at the gene ends were 7 bases for V and 8 bases for J; bases not matched to a gene: 8. The CDR3 sequence: CASAQTSEDEQFF. The CDR3 DNA reads TGTGCCAGCGCCCAGACTAGCGAGGATGAGCAGTTCTTC.

This clonotype was detected ten times or more. This chain connects TRBV20-1 to TRBJ1-1; no clear D gene. Germline V gene sequence: CDR1 DFQATT, CDR2 SNEGSKA (reference sequence). This CDR3 has 14 residues. With 3 bases removed from V and 0 bases from J, the gap between germline ends came to 11 bases. The chain's CDR3 is CSASRGALNTEAFF. In DNA form, the CDR3 reads TGCAGTGCTAGTCGGGGTGCGTTGAACACTGAAGCTTTCTTT.

At least ten counts were recorded for this clonotype. The rearrangement joins TRBV9 to TRBJ1-1, with 8 nucleotides matching TRBD1. This CDR3 contains 15 residues. CDR1 is SGDLS and CDR2 is YYNGEE in the germline V gene. V was clipped by 4 bases and J by 5 bases; unmatched bases: 10. The CDR3 loop is CASSLGQGGKTEAFF. DNA of the CDR3: TGTGCCAGCAGCTTAGGACAGGGCGGAAAAACTGAAGCTTTCTTT.

This clonotype was observed many times. The CDR3 DNA sequence: TGTGCCATCGGGACTAGCGTAGGGGCCGGGGAGCTGTTTTTT. As protein: CAIGTSVGAGELFF. The chain couples TRBV10-3 to TRBJ2-2; 10 positions agree with TRBD2. Germline V gene data show CDR1 as ENHRY and CDR2 as SYGVKD. Trimming cost V 8 bases and J 6 bases; bases outside gene matches: 6. The CDR3 consists of 14 residues.

At least ten counts were recorded for this clonotype. This chain joins TRBV6-5 and TRBJ1-1, with D possibly matching TRBD1 (5 bases). The germline V and J ends were trimmed by 7 bases and 13 bases, with 28 bases remaining between them. The CDR3 covers 15 residues. CDR1 and CDR2 (germline): MNHEY, SVGAGI. CDR3 coding DNA: TGTGCCAGCACCAATCCGGCAGGGTTGGTCTCTGGGGTTTTCTTT. This codes for CASTNPAGLVSGVFF.

This clonotype was observed a handful of times. The V and J genes are TRBV18 and TRBJ1-1, with D uncertain. The germline V and J ends were trimmed by 0 bases and 3 bases, with 8 bases remaining between them. Germline V lookup: CDR1 KGHSH, CDR2 LQKENI. The CDR3 is 14 residues long. The CDR3 DNA sequence: TGTGCCAGCTCACCACCAGCTGAACACACTGAAGCTTTCTTT. It is translated as CASSPPAEHTEAFF.